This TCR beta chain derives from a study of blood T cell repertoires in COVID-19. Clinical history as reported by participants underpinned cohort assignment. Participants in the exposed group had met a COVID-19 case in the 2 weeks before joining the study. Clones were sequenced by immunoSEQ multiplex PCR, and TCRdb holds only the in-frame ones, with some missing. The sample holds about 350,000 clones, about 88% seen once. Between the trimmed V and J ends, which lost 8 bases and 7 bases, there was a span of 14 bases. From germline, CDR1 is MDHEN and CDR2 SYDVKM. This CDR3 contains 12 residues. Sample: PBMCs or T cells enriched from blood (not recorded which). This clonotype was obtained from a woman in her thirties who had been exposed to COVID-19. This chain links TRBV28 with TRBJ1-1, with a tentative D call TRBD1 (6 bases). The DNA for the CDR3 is TGTGCCAGCTCGGACAGAGGCATTGAAGCTTTCTTT. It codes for CASSDRGIEAFF.